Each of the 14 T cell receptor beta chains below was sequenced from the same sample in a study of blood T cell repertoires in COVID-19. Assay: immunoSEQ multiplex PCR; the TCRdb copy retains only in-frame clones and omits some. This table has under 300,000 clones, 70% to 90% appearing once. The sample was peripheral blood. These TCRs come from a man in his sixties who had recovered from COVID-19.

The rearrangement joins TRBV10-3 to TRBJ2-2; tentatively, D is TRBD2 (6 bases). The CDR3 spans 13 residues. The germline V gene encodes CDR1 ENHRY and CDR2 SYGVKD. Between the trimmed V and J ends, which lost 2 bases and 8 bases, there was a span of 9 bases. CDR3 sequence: CAISEGGSGELFF. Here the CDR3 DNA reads TGTGCCATCAGTGAGGGAGGGTCAGGGGAGCTGTTTTTT.

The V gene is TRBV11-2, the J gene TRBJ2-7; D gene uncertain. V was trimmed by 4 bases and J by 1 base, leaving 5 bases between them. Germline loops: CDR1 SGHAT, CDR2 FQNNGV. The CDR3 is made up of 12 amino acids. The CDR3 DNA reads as TGTGCCAGCAGCTCCCAGTCCTACGAGCAGTACTTC. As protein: CASSSQSYEQYF.

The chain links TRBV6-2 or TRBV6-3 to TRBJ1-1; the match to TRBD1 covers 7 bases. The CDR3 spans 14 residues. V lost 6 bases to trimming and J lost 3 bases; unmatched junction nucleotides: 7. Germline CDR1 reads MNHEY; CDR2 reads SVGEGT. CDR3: CASRPRQGYTEAFF. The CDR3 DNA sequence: TGTGCCAGCAGACCTCGACAGGGATACACTGAAGCTTTCTTT.

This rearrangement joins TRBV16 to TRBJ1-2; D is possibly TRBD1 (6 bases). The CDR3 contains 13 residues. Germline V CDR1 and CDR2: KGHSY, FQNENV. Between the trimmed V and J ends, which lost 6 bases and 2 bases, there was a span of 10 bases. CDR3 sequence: CASRLGHNYGYTF. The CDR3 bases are TGTGCCAGCAGACTGGGACACAACTATGGCTACACCTTC.

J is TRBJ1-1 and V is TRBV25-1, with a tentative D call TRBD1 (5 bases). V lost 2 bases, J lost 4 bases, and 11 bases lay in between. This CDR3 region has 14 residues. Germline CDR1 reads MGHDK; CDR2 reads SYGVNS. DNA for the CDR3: TGTGCCAGCAGTGAACATGGCCAGGGCACTGAAGCTTTCTTT. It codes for CASSEHGQGTEAFF. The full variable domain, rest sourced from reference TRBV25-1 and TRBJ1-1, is EADIYQTPRYLVIGTGKKITLECSQTMGHDKMYWYQQDPGMELHLIHYSYGVNSTEKGDLSSESTVSRIRTEHFPLTLESARPSHTSQYLCASSEHGQGTEAFFGQGTRLTVV.

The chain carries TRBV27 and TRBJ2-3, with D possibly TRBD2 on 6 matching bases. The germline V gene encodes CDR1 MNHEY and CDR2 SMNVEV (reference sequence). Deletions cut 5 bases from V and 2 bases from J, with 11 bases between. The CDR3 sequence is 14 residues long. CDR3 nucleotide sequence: TGTGCCAGCAGTACCAGCGGGTACACAGATACGCAGTATTTT. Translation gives CASSTSGYTDTQYF.

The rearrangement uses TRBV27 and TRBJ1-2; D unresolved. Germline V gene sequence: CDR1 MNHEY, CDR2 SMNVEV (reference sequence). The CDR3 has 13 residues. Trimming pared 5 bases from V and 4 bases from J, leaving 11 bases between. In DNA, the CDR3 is TGTGCCAGCAGTCCAGACCGAGGCTATGGCTACACCTTC. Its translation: CASSPDRGYGYTF.

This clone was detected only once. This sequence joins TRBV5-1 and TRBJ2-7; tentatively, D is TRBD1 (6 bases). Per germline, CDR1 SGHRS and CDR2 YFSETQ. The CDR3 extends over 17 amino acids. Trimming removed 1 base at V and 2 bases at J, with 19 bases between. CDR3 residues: CASSLYSQGKGTYEQYF. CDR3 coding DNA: TGCGCCAGCAGCTTGTACTCTCAGGGGAAGGGAACCTACGAGCAGTACTTC.

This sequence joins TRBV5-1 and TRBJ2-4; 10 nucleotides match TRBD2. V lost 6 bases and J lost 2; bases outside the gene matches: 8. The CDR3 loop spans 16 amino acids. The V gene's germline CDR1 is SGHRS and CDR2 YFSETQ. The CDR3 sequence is CASTNLAGATKNIQYF. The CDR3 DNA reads TGCGCCAGCACCAACCTAGCGGGAGCAACCAAAAACATTCAGTACTTC.

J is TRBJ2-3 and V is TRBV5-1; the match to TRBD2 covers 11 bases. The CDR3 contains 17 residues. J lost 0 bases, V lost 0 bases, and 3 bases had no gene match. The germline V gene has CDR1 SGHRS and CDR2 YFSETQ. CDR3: CASSLVSGGASTDTQYF. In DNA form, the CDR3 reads TGCGCCAGCAGCTTGGTTAGCGGGGGGGCTAGCACAGATACGCAGTATTTT.

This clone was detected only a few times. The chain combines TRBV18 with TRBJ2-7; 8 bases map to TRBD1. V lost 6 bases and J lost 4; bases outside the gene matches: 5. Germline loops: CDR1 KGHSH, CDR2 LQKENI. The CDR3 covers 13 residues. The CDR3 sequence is CASSKDRAYEQYF. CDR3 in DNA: TGTGCCAGCTCGAAGGACAGGGCGTACGAGCAGTACTTC.

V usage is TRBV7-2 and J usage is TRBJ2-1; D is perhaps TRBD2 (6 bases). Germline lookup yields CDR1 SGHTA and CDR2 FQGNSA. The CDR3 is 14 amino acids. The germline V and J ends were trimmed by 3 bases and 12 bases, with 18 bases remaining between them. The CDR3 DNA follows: TGTGCCAGCAGCTTGCAAACGGGGGAGAAACTGCAGTTCTTC. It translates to CASSLQTGEKLQFF.

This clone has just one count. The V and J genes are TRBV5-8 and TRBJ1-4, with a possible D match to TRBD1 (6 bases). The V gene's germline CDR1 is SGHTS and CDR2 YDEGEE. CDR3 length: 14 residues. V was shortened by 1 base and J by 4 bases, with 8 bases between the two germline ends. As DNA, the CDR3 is TGTGCCAGCAGCTTGCAGGGGTTTAATGAAAAACTGTTTTTT. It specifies CASSLQGFNEKLFF.

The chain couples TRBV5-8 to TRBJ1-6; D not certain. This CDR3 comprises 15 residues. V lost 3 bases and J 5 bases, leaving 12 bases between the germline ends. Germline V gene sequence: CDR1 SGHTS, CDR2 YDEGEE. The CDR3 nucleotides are TGTGCCAGCAGCTACGGGCGGGGTCATAATTCACCCCTCCACTTT. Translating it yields CASSYGRGHNSPLHF. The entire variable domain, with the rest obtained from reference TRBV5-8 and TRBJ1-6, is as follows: EAGVTQSPTHLIKTRGQQATLRCSPISGHTSVYWYQQALGLGLQFLLWYDEGEERNRGNFPPRFSGRQFPNYSSELNVNALELEDSALYLCASSYGRGHNSPLHFGNGTRLTVT.